The clone carrying this TCR beta chain was recorded a few times. Its target is not known. Making the TCR beta libraries involved quantitative 5'-RACE with molecular barcodes. TCRdb re-called the 5' RACE reads through MiXCR, storing one row per CDR3 protein. The data show some 250,000 distinct CDR3 sequences, around 11% seen once. This sample was included in a study of CD8 T cells in ankylosing spondylitis. Whole-study results and caveats: The clones that were linked to disease were reported to be significantly enriched in matched synovial fluid samples from ankylosing spondylitis patients. Several of the motif variants were reported before in synovial fluid and blood from reactive arthritis.

The CDR3 is 15 amino acids. Germline-derived CDR1 and CDR2 are MGHDK and SYGVNS. With 6 bases removed from V and 5 bases from J, the gap between germline ends came to 17 bases. Material for sequencing was blood, either unsorted or a sorted T cell fraction (not recorded which). This chain joins TRBV25-1 and TRBJ1-3; unclear D gene. This clonotype was obtained from a male donor with ankylosing spondylitis or in good health (not recorded which). CDR3 loop: CASRDGDGRRNTIYF. Here the CDR3 DNA reads TGTGCCAGCAGGGACGGAGACGGCAGAAGAAACACCATATATTTT.